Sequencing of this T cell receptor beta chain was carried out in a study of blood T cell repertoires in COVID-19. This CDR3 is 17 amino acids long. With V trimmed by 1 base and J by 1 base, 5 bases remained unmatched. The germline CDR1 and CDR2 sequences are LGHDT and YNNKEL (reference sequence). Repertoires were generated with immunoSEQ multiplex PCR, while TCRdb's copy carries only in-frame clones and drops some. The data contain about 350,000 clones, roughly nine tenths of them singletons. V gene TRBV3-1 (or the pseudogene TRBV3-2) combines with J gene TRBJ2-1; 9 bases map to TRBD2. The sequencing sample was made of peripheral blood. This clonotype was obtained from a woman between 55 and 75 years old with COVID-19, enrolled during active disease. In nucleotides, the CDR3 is TGTGCCAGCAGCCAAGGCGGGACTAGCCCGTCCTACAATGAGCAGTTCTTC. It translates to CASSQGGTSPSYNEQFF.